A selection of T cell receptor beta chains follows, all from one sample in a study of shared clonotypes between healthy human individuals. TCRdb keeps only in-frame clones here, not all; method: immunoSEQ multiplex PCR. The sample consists of some 2,400,000 clones, about 94% of them appearing once. The sample was naive CD4+ T cells sorted from blood. The receptors were gathered from a man aged 18 to 29 in good health. Each CDR3 is given with its conserved first and last residue. A D gene is named only where the DNA matches it firmly. Not every row has a clone size; where given, it reads once, few, many or a size class.

cdr3_nt cdr3_aa d_call clone_size j_call v_call
TGTGCCAGCAGCCCAGCAGTTCAAGAGACCCAGTACTTC CASSPAVQETQYF - - TRBJ2-5 TRBV5-4
TGTGCCAGCAGCTACATCAGGGTGGGGACTGAAGCTTTCTTT CASSYIRVGTEAFF - once TRBJ1-1 TRBV7-8
TGTGCCAGCAGCGCACAACAGGGATCCTATGGCTACACCTTC CASSAQQGSYGYTF - - TRBJ1-2 TRBV9
TGTGCCATCGGGGACGGTGGCAATCAGCCCCAGCATTTT CAIGDGGNQPQHF - few TRBJ1-5 TRBV10-3
TGTGCCAGCAGGGGACAGGGACTTAATTCACCCCTCCACTTT CASRGQGLNSPLHF TRBD1 few TRBJ1-6 TRBV28
TGTGCCAGCAGTTTAGGACAGGGGGCGATAGAGCAGTACTTC CASSLGQGAIEQYF TRBD1 - TRBJ2-7 TRBV28
TGTGCCAGCTCCTACTCAGGGGTTAGCAATCAGCCCCAGCATTTT CASSYSGVSNQPQHF - - TRBJ1-5 TRBV28
TGTGCCGGCAGTGGGACTAGCGACTACGAGCAGTACTTC CAGSGTSDYEQYF TRBD2 - TRBJ2-7 TRBV5-6
TGTGCCAGCAGCCCAGCCACGGGAACTAATGAAAAACTGTTTTTT CASSPATGTNEKLFF - - TRBJ1-4 TRBV9
TGTGCCTGGAGTCTATACAATGAGCAGTTCTTC CAWSLYNEQFF - - TRBJ2-1 TRBV30
TGCGCCAGCAGCTCGGGACAGGGAGTTGGGGAGCAGTACTTC CASSSGQGVGEQYF TRBD1 - TRBJ2-7 TRBV5-1
TGTGCCCCCTCGGGGGCGTGTGGCTACACCTTC CAPSGACGYTF - - TRBJ1-2 TRBV28
TGTGCCAGCAGTAGCTCGGACAGGGTGGAGGAAAAACTGTTTTTT CASSSSDRVEEKLFF TRBD1 - TRBJ1-4 TRBV27
TGCGCCAGCAGTTTCTCTAGCGGGAACAATGAGCAGTTCTTC CASSFSSGNNEQFF TRBD2 - TRBJ2-1 TRBV5-1
TGCGCCAGCAGCTTGGAAGGCAGGGTTGAGGGTACGCAGTATTTT CASSLEGRVEGTQYF - - TRBJ2-3 TRBV5-1
TGTGCCAGCTCACCCCTGACTAGCGGTAGCTCCTACAATGAGCAGTTCTTC CASSPLTSGSSYNEQFF TRBD2 - TRBJ2-1 TRBV18
TGCGCCAGCAGCCGGGGGAAAGAGACCCAGTACTTC CASSRGKETQYF - - TRBJ2-5 TRBV5-1
TGTGCCAGCAGCTTAGGGACAGGGGAGCTGTTTTTT CASSLGTGELFF - - TRBJ2-2 TRBV7-2
TGTGCCACAAGGGACGCACGATACTATGGCTACACCTTC CATRDARYYGYTF - - TRBJ1-2 TRBV6-5
TGTGCCACCAGCAGAGGAGGACTCTCTAGCTCCTACGAGCAGTACTTC CATSRGGLSSSYEQYF - - TRBJ2-7 TRBV15
TGTGCCAGCAGCTCCGGGAGCTGGATATTCTACGAGCAGTACTTC CASSSGSWIFYEQYF - - TRBJ2-7 TRBV5-5
TGCGCCAGCAGCGGGGGGACAGGGATTAGCACAGATACGCAGTATTTT CASSGGTGISTDTQYF TRBD1 - TRBJ2-3 TRBV5-1
TGTGCCAGCAGTTATTTGACCCCGAACACCGGGGAGCTGTTTTTT CASSYLTPNTGELFF - - TRBJ2-2 TRBV6-5
TGTGCCAGTCGGGCTCAGGGGGCCCCCGGTTATAATGAGCAGTTCTTC CASRAQGAPGYNEQFF TRBD1 - TRBJ2-1 TRBV19
TGTGCCAGCAGTGTGGATAGTGTGGCCGATACGCAGTATTTT CASSVDSVADTQYF - - TRBJ2-3 TRBV2
TGCGCCAGCAGCTTGGCAGCTGAGCAGTTCTTC CASSLAAEQFF - - TRBJ2-1 TRBV5-1
TGTGCCAGCAGTGAATACGGGGGTCCCTACGAGCAGTACTTC CASSEYGGPYEQYF - - TRBJ2-7 TRBV2
TGTGCCAGCAGCTGGGGAGAGGATGAGCAGTTCTTC CASSWGEDEQFF - - TRBJ2-1 TRBV7-2
TGTGCCATCAGTGATGTATTCGGGAGCACAGATACGCAGTATTTT CAISDVFGSTDTQYF - - TRBJ2-3 TRBV10-3
TGTGCCATCAGTGAACAGGGGTTTGGGACTGAAGCTTTCTTT CAISEQGFGTEAFF TRBD1 - TRBJ1-1 TRBV10-3
TGTGCCAGTAGTATTAGGGGAATGAACACTGAAGCTTTCTTT CASSIRGMNTEAFF - - TRBJ1-1 TRBV19
TGTGCCATCAGCTTACTATTAAGCGGGGAGCTGTTTTTT CAISLLLSGELFF - - TRBJ2-2 TRBV10-3
TGTGCCAGCGGTATAGTGTCGAACTATGGCTACACCTTC CASGIVSNYGYTF - - TRBJ1-2 TRBV6-5
TGTGCCATCAGTGGACAGGGGGTAGGGGAAAAAAATTCACCCCTCCACTTT CAISGQGVGEKNSPLHF TRBD1 - TRBJ1-6 TRBV10-3
TGCGCCAGCAGCTCAGACGACAGGGGGCTTCACTATGGCTACACCTTC CASSSDDRGLHYGYTF TRBD1 - TRBJ1-2 TRBV5-1
TGTGCCAGCAGTCAAGGGGGCTACGAGCAGTACTTC CASSQGGYEQYF - - TRBJ2-7 TRBV6-5
TGTGCCAGCAGCGCTGGCCCGGGGGCCAACGTCCTGACTTTC CASSAGPGANVLTF - - TRBJ2-6 TRBV9
TGTGCCAGTGCCCTAGCGGGGGGCACAGATACGCAGTATTTT CASALAGGTDTQYF TRBD2 - TRBJ2-3 TRBV28
TGTGCCAGCAGCCAACCAAATCAGCCCCAGCATTTT CASSQPNQPQHF - - TRBJ1-5 TRBV4-2
TGTGCCAGCAGCCTACAGGGGATTGCAGATACGCAGTATTTT CASSLQGIADTQYF TRBD1 - TRBJ2-3 TRBV11-3
TGTGCCAGCAGCGACAGGGGATTCCCCGACGAGCAGTACTTC CASSDRGFPDEQYF TRBD1 - TRBJ2-7 TRBV6-5
TGTGCCAGCAGCTTAGGACTAGCGGGACCTTACGAGCAGTACTTC CASSLGLAGPYEQYF TRBD2 - TRBJ2-7 TRBV7-2
TGTGCCAGCATTGGCCGCCCAGGGGGAGGGGAGTACTTC CASIGRPGGGEYF - - TRBJ2-7 TRBV6-5
TGTGCCAGCAGCGTAGCGCAGCTTGGAAACACCATATATTTT CASSVAQLGNTIYF - few TRBJ1-3 TRBV9
TGTGCCTGGAGTTACCTACAAGAGACCCAGTACTTC CAWSYLQETQYF - - TRBJ2-5 TRBV30
TGCAGCGTTTACGGGCGGGGGGGCCTTAGCACAGATACGCAGTATTTT CSVYGRGGLSTDTQYF TRBD2 - TRBJ2-3 TRBV29-1
TGTGCCTGGAGTGTAACCGGCAGCCTCTATGGCTACACCTTC CAWSVTGSLYGYTF - - TRBJ1-2 TRBV30
TGCGCCAGCAGCGCCCGGGACAGACTCCACTACGAGCAGTACTTC CASSARDRLHYEQYF TRBD1 - TRBJ2-7 TRBV5-1
TGTGCTTGCAGGGGAGGTCTAGGGTACTATGGCTACACCTTC CACRGGLGYYGYTF - - TRBJ1-2 TRBV30
TGTGCCAGCAGGCGTGGTTGGAACACTGAAGCTTTCTTT CASRRGWNTEAFF - - TRBJ1-1 TRBV6-5
TGTGCCAGCAGTGAGGGGACGAACACCGGGGAGCTGTTTTTT CASSEGTNTGELFF - once TRBJ2-2 TRBV25-1
TGCAGCGTTGAAGAGCTGGGCACTGAAGCTTTCTTT CSVEELGTEAFF - - TRBJ1-1 TRBV29-1
TGTGCCAGCAGCAAGGGGAAGGGACAGGGAATTGCTTCTGGGGCCAACGTCCTGACTTTC CASSKGKGQGIASGANVLTF - - TRBJ2-6 TRBV21-1
TGTGCCAGCAGCTTGGCCGAGTCGGGAGTTAACTATGGCTACACCTTC CASSLAESGVNYGYTF - - TRBJ1-2 TRBV5-4
TGTGCCAGCAGCTTGGCCGCCGGTGGGGCGCGAGAGACCCAGTACTTC CASSLAAGGARETQYF - - TRBJ2-5 TRBV5-6
TGTGCCAGCAGTGAGACCCAGGGGACTCGAATTTCTGGAAACACCATATATTTT CASSETQGTRISGNTIYF - - TRBJ1-3 TRBV25-1
TGCGCCAGCAGTGCCCGAGGAAACACCATATATTTT CASSARGNTIYF - - TRBJ1-3 TRBV10-1
TGTGCCAGCAGCCGGACACCCTCCTACAATGAGCAGTTCTTC CASSRTPSYNEQFF - - TRBJ2-1 TRBV9
TGTGCCAGCAGCTTGGGGACAGGTCTTCAAGAGACCCAGTACTTC CASSLGTGLQETQYF TRBD1 - TRBJ2-5 TRBV5-5
TGTGCCAGCAGCCCGTTGGGGGCCTACAATGAGCAGTTCTTC CASSPLGAYNEQFF - few TRBJ2-1 TRBV14